One and the same sample provided the 31 T cell receptor beta chains below, sequenced in a study of shared clonotypes between healthy human individuals. CD8 cells regarded as naive lacked CD45RO, were positively chosen for CCR7, and omitted terminally differentiated effector memory CD45RA+ cells. Profiled with immunoSEQ multiplex PCR; TCRdb holds only in-frame clones, not every one. The table shows about 590,000 clones, with around 95% occurring only once. Sequencing was performed on naive CD8+ T cells sorted from blood. The source is a woman aged 25 to 39 in good health.

This clone appeared a single time. The chain carries TRBV28 and TRBJ2-2; D unclear. Germline CDR1 MDHEN, CDR2 SYDVKM. CDR3 length equals 14 residues. Trimming left V 1 base short and J 1 base short, with 4 bases between. The DNA of the CDR3 is TGTGCCAGCAGTTTATTATGGAACACCGGGGAGCTGTTTTTT. Residues: CASSLLWNTGELFF.

V usage is TRBV2 and J usage is TRBJ2-5; 8 bases line up with TRBD1. The CDR3 extends over 13 amino acids. Trimming cost V 6 bases and J 5 bases; bases outside gene matches: 5. Germline CDR1 SNHLY, CDR2 FYNNEI. The CDR3 region is CASRESGGETQYF. The CDR3 DNA is TGTGCCAGCAGAGAGTCAGGGGGCGAGACCCAGTACTTC.

The chain uses TRBV7-6 and TRBJ2-4; D gene uncertain. Per the germline V gene, CDR1 is SGHVS and CDR2 is FNYEAQ. The CDR3 has 18 amino acids. The V end was cut by 5 bases, the J end by 1 base, with 21 bases between. In nucleotides, the CDR3 is TGTGCCAGCAGCCCTTCCCTAGGGTTAAGTTCCGCCAAAAACATTCAGTACTTC. Protein sequence: CASSPSLGLSSAKNIQYF.

This clone is a singleton in its sample. The genes are TRBV27 and TRBJ1-2; a possible D gene is TRBD1 (5 bases). This CDR3 region has 16 residues. The germline V and J ends were trimmed by 6 bases and 2 bases, with 19 bases remaining between them. The germline V gene encodes CDR1 MNHEY and CDR2 SMNVEV (reference sequence). The CDR3 nucleotides read TGTGCCAGCAGCCCCCTTATGGGGGAGCGGAACTATGGCTACACCTTC. This translates into CASSPLMGERNYGYTF.

The V and J genes are TRBV5-1 and TRBJ1-2, with D unresolved. CDR3 length: 13 residues. CDR1 is SGHRS, CDR2 YFSETQ, per germline. Trimming left V 1 base short and J 1 base short, with 5 bases between. The CDR3 coding sequence is TGCGCCAGCAGCTTGTCCGATAACTATGGCTACACCTTC. It encodes CASSLSDNYGYTF.

The chain couples TRBV29-1 to TRBJ2-1, with D possibly called TRBD1 or TRBD2 (7 bases each). Between the trimmed V and J ends, which lost 4 bases and 1 base, there was a span of 14 bases. The CDR3 has 15 amino acids. CDR1 is SQVTM, CDR2 ANQGSEA, per germline. For the CDR3, the DNA is TGCAGCGTTGGCCGACAGGGAGGGTCCTACAATGAGCAGTTCTTC. Translation gives CSVGRQGGSYNEQFF.

This chain uses TRBV5-6 with TRBJ2-1; D remains unclear. Germline lookup yields CDR1 SGHDT and CDR2 YYEEEE. Trimming pared 0 bases from V and 4 bases from J, leaving 5 bases between. The CDR3 is 13 amino acids. CDR3 loop: CASSLGPYNEQFF. In DNA form, the CDR3 reads TGTGCCAGCAGCTTGGGTCCGTACAATGAGCAGTTCTTC.

The V gene is TRBV6-5, the J gene TRBJ2-7, with TRBD1 matching over 7 bases. V lost 2 bases to trimming and J lost 6 bases; unmatched junction nucleotides: 4. The CDR3 covers 13 residues. Looked up from germline, CDR1 is MNHEY and CDR2 is SVGAGI. As DNA, the CDR3 is TGTGCCAGCAGTTACGTACAGGGGAGCGAGCAGTACTTC. It codes for CASSYVQGSEQYF.

The chain links TRBV7-9 to TRBJ2-1; D call uncertain. V dropped 4 bases and J dropped 0 bases, with 13 bases sitting between them. The CDR3 totals 16 residues. CDR1 is SEHNR and CDR2 is FQNEAQ in the germline V gene (reference sequence). Here the CDR3 DNA reads TGTGCCAGCAGCTCCATTCCGGGTAGCTCCTACAATGAGCAGTTCTTC. Protein: CASSSIPGSSYNEQFF. The variable domain in full, completed from reference TRBV7-9 and TRBJ2-1, reads DTGVSQNPRHKITKRGQNVTFRCDPISEHNRLYWYRQTLGQGPEFLTYFQNEAQLEKSRLLSDRFSAERPKGSFSTLEIQRTEQGDSAMYLCASSSIPGSSYNEQFFGPGTRLTVL.

CDR3 sequence: CASSQRRGRAYNEQFF. In DNA, the CDR3 is TGTGCCAGCAGCCAAAGAAGGGGGAGGGCCTACAATGAGCAGTTCTTC. The rearrangement joins TRBV14 to TRBJ2-1, with D tentatively TRBD2 (7 bases). V was trimmed by 2 bases and J by 2 bases, leaving 13 bases between them. The CDR3 has 16 residues. Germline CDR1 is SGHDN and CDR2 is FVKESK.

The chain uses TRBV2 and TRBJ1-2; weak D call: TRBD1 (5 bases). The CDR3 totals 13 residues. V was trimmed by 3 bases and J by 8 bases, leaving 13 bases between them. Germline CDR1 reads SNHLY; CDR2 reads FYNNEI. In DNA, the CDR3 is TGTGCCAGCAGTGAGATGGGGCATGGGGGCTACACCTTC. It specifies CASSEMGHGGYTF.

Comment on this clone: Within the sample, other DNA sequences also encode this same CDR3. V gene TRBV9 combines with J gene TRBJ2-1; D is uncertain. V lost 0 bases and J 5 bases, leaving 9 bases between the germline ends. The germline V gene encodes CDR1 SGDLS and CDR2 YYNGEE. The CDR3 is 14 residues long. Here the CDR3 reads CASSVEDLNNEQFF. The CDR3 bases are TGTGCCAGCAGCGTAGAGGACCTCAACAATGAGCAGTTCTTC.

The genes are TRBV5-1 and TRBJ2-2, with 12 bases fitting TRBD2. This CDR3 is 18 amino acids long. The junction had 13 bases not matched to a gene; V was cut back by 6 bases and J by 4 bases. The V gene's germline CDR1 is SGHRS and CDR2 YFSETQ. The CDR3 region is CASTFRSSGRVLTGELFF. DNA for the CDR3: TGCGCCAGCACGTTTAGATCTAGCGGGAGGGTCCTCACCGGGGAGCTGTTTTTT.

This clone was seen only once. The rearrangement uses TRBV28 and TRBJ2-2; perhaps TRBD1 as D (6 bases). The CDR3 contains 23 residues. CDR1 and CDR2 from the germline V gene are MDHEN and SYDVKM. The germline V and J ends were trimmed by 3 bases and 2 bases, with 34 bases remaining between them. CDR3 in amino acids: CASSFPPENRAFRWERNTGELFF. Written as DNA, the CDR3 is TGTGCCAGCAGTTTTCCCCCGGAGAACAGGGCTTTCCGTTGGGAACGAAACACCGGGGAGCTGTTTTTT.

This clone was seen just once. The chain has TRBV14 and TRBJ1-2, with D possibly matching TRBD1 (6 bases). CDR1 and CDR2 (germline): SGHDN, FVKESK. The CDR3 contains 17 residues. V was trimmed by 0 bases and J by 1 base, leaving 15 bases between them. This chain's CDR3 is CASSQDLGGGNNYGYTF. The DNA of the CDR3 is TGTGCCAGCAGCCAAGATCTTGGAGGGGGGAATAACTATGGCTACACCTTC.

V gene TRBV27 combines with J gene TRBJ2-3; D might be TRBD2 (6 bases). The CDR3 consists of 13 residues. Germline V gene sequence: CDR1 MNHEY, CDR2 SMNVEV (reference sequence). V was trimmed by 3 bases and J by 6 bases, leaving 10 bases between them. This CDR3 is CASSFASVDTQYF. CDR3 nucleotides: TGTGCCAGCAGTTTCGCTAGCGTGGATACGCAGTATTTT.

The gene calls are TRBV7-8 and TRBJ2-1; 10 bases fit TRBD2. Per the germline V gene, CDR1 is SGHVS and CDR2 is FQNEAQ. The CDR3 runs 15 residues. Trimming took 1 base from V and 8 from J; bases not matched to a gene: 5. CDR3 nucleotide sequence: TGTGCCAGCAGCTTAGTAGCGGGAGGAACCCATGAGCAGTTCTTC. It specifies CASSLVAGGTHEQFF.

The V gene is TRBV2, the J gene TRBJ2-7; 16 positions match TRBD2. Trimming at V came to 8 bases and at J to 3 bases, leaving 4 bases not matched to a gene. Per germline, CDR1 SNHLY and CDR2 FYNNEI. The CDR3 contains 15 residues. The CDR3 DNA follows: TGTGCCAGCGCGGGACTAGCGGGAGGGGACTACGAGCAGTACTTC. It specifies CASAGLAGGDYEQYF.

The rearrangement links TRBV9 to TRBJ2-7, with TRBD2 matching 9 bases. CDR3 length: 15 residues. Per the germline V gene, CDR1 is SGDLS and CDR2 is YYNGEE. V lost 2 bases and J lost 2; bases outside the gene matches: 5. The CDR3 loop reads CASSVTSGQTYEQYF. The CDR3 DNA reads as TGTGCCAGCAGCGTCACTAGCGGGCAAACCTACGAGCAGTACTTC.

This chain links TRBV29-1 with TRBJ1-3; 11 bases fit TRBD1. The CDR3 sequence is 14 residues long. Germline CDR1 SQVTM, CDR2 ANQGSEA. The trim removed 0 bases at V and 8 bases at J, leaving 3 bases unmatched. This chain's CDR3 is CSVEEGQGEDTIYF. The CDR3 coding sequence is TGCAGCGTTGAAGAGGGACAGGGGGAGGACACCATATATTTT.

This clone was observed once. The chain recombines TRBV28 with TRBJ2-5, with 8 bases fitting TRBD2. Trimming removed 2 bases from V and 2 bases from J; junction bases left unmatched: 7. The CDR3 spans 16 residues. Germline CDR1 is MDHEN and CDR2 is SYDVKM. The CDR3 sequence: CASSLRLAGRQETQYF. In DNA, the CDR3 is TGTGCCAGCAGTTTACGGCTAGCGGGCAGACAAGAGACCCAGTACTTC.

In regard to this clone: This sample also contains other DNA sequences that code for the same CDR3. J is TRBJ2-2 and V is TRBV7-9, with D unclear. The CDR3 is made up of 14 amino acids. The germline gives CDR1 SEHNR, CDR2 FQNEAQ (reference sequence). Trimming took off 3 bases at V and 1 base at J, with 6 bases between the two ends. The CDR3 nucleotides are TGTGCCAGCAGCTTTTCCGAGAACACCGGGGAGCTGTTTTTT. It yields the protein CASSFSENTGELFF.

Worth noting for this clone: This sample includes further DNA sequences coding for the same CDR3. CDR3 in amino acids: CASSYSGYNEQFF. For the CDR3, the DNA is TGTGCCAGCAGCTACAGCGGGTACAATGAGCAGTTCTTC. The V gene is TRBV6-5, the J gene TRBJ2-1; D is perhaps TRBD2 (6 bases). The CDR3 length is 13 residues. The germline V gene has CDR1 MNHEY and CDR2 SVGAGI. Trimming shortened V by 6 bases and J by 4 bases, and 10 bases separated the two germline ends.

V and J are TRBV27 and TRBJ2-2, with D unresolved. Trimming cost V 3 bases and J 7 bases, with 6 bases left between them. Germline assignment: CDR1 MNHEY and CDR2 SMNVEV (reference sequence). The CDR3 has 12 amino acids. CDR3 DNA: TGTGCCAGCAGTTTTATCCTCGGGGAGCTGTTTTTT. Amino acids: CASSFILGELFF.

J is TRBJ2-4 and V is TRBV20-1; maybe TRBD1 (5 bases). V was clipped by 6 bases and J by 6 bases, with 9 bases between them. Germline V gene lookup returns CDR1 DFQATT and CDR2 SNEGSKA (reference sequence). The CDR3 covers 11 residues. This chain's CDR3 is CSAIDRNIQYF. The CDR3 nucleotides are TGCAGTGCGATCGACAGAAACATTCAGTACTTC.

In its sample, this clone was seen once. The rearrangement uses TRBV28 and TRBJ2-7; the match to TRBD1 covers 8 bases. Looked up from germline, CDR1 is MDHEN and CDR2 is SYDVKM. The CDR3 covers 14 residues. The V segment lost 6 bases and the J segment 3 bases; nucleotides outside the gene matches: 7. This CDR3 reads CASSGTGYLYEQYF. Here the CDR3 DNA reads TGTGCCAGCAGCGGGACAGGTTATCTCTACGAGCAGTACTTC.

V is TRBV9 and J is TRBJ1-2; TRBD1 is a possible D gene (6 bases). Per germline, CDR1 SGDLS and CDR2 YYNGEE. V was clipped by 0 bases and J by 10 bases, with 13 bases between them. There are 13 residues in the CDR3. This chain's CDR3 is CASSVAEGGSYTF. DNA of the CDR3: TGTGCCAGCAGCGTAGCTGAAGGGGGTTCCTACACCTTC.

The rearrangement links TRBV23-1 to TRBJ2-2, with TRBD2 identical over 7 bases. TRBV23-1 has ORF status, its function being uncertain. CDR3 length equals 18 residues. V was pared by 4 bases and J by 2 bases, with 13 bases of the junction left unmatched. This chain's CDR3 is CASSRPVGGPLNTGELFF. CDR3 bases: TGCGCCAGCAGTCGGCCTGTGGGAGGGCCCCTTAACACCGGGGAGCTGTTTTTT.

The chain joins TRBV28 to TRBJ2-7; D may be TRBD2 (6 bases). The CDR3 totals 16 residues. Trimming took off 6 bases at V and 5 bases at J, with 23 bases between the two ends. Per germline, CDR1 MDHEN and CDR2 SYDVKM. CDR3 residues: CASRALPRSGRHEQYF. The CDR3 DNA follows: TGTGCCAGCAGAGCCCTGCCCCGGAGCGGGCGCCACGAGCAGTACTTC.

The chain couples TRBV7-9 to TRBJ1-1; D is ambiguous. CDR1 SEHNR and CDR2 FQNEAQ come from the germline V gene (reference sequence). Trimming left V 3 bases short and J 5 bases short, with 7 bases between. The CDR3 has 12 amino acids. The CDR3 coding sequence is TGTGCCAGCAGCTTTAGTCGAACTGAAGCTTTCTTT. Protein product: CASSFSRTEAFF.

The table lists this clone with a count of one. V gene TRBV2 combines with J gene TRBJ2-1; 7 positions agree with TRBD2. This CDR3 contains 14 residues. V shed 7 bases and J 5 bases; nucleotides not matched to a gene: 8. Germline lookup yields CDR1 SNHLY and CDR2 FYNNEI. CDR3 nucleotide sequence: TGTGCCAGCACTAGCGGAGTGCGGGACAATGAGCAGTTCTTC. This translates into CASTSGVRDNEQFF.